The clone carrying this T cell receptor (beta chain) was observed a handful of times. TCRdb ran MiXCR on the PCR reads and lists one entry per CDR3 protein. The sample has 300,000 to 350,000 distinct CDR3 sequences; about 21% are singletons. CD8+CD4-CCR7+CD45RA+ sorting gave the naive CD8 T cells. Germline CDR1 and CDR2: MNHEY and SMNVEV (reference sequence). The CDR3 contains 15 residues. V lost 1 base to trimming and J lost 4 bases; unmatched junction nucleotides: 1. This record comes from a study of molecular identifiers for immune sequencing clone quantification. The chain combines TRBV27 with TRBJ2-3; 11 bases match TRBD2. Material: naive CD8+ T cells from blood, with Jurkat cell RNA spiked in. Subset denoted: FACS-sorted CD8+CD4-CCR7+CD45RA+ naive T cells. The sequence was collected from a human donor in good health. Some libraries in this study had Jurkat cell RNA spiked in. The CDR3 region is CASSLYSGRADTQYF. The CDR3 DNA follows: TGTGCCAGCAGTTTATATAGCGGGAGGGCAGATACGCAGTATTTT.